These 29 T cell receptor beta chains originate from one sample sequenced in a study of beta chain features in type 1 diabetes (dated by TCRdb to between 2017 and 2018). The library was generated by the immunoSEQ multiplex PCR assay. The High Capacity cDNA Reverse Transcription Kit was used to reverse transcribe all of the isolated RNA, meaning that expressed TCRB transcripts were what got sequenced. As stored in TCRdb, this immuneACCESS dataset retains in-frame rearrangements with V and J assigned. A fraction of the clones does not appear; measured against another copy, unresolved V genes explain less than half of the discrepancy, and the remainder lacks a known reason. The sample records around 250,000 clones, 25% to 30% of which are singletons. The ten largest clones add up to under 5% of the sample. Sequencing input: central memory CD4+ T cells from blood. The receptor set was obtained from a man aged 30 to 39 in good health.

This clone was seen a few times. This rearrangement joins TRBV30 to TRBJ2-1; D is unresolved. Looked up from germline, CDR1 is GTSNPN and CDR2 is SVGIG (reference sequence). This CDR3 is built from 14 residues. The V and J ends lost 8 bases and 0 bases respectively, with 14 bases between them. The CDR3 here is CASSSRISYNEQFF. The CDR3 DNA sequence: TGTGCCAGTAGTTCCCGGATCTCCTACAATGAGCAGTTCTTC.

This clone was counted a few times. V is TRBV5-5 and J is TRBJ2-3; 8 bases agree with TRBD2. The V gene end was trimmed by 1 base and the J gene end by 3 bases; junction bases not matched to a gene: 4. The germline gives CDR1 SGHKS, CDR2 YYEKEE (reference sequence). The CDR3 has 15 amino acids. For the CDR3, the DNA is TGTGCCAGCAGCTTGACCGGGAGGGGAACAGATACGCAGTATTTT. Translated: CASSLTGRGTDTQYF.

This clone was found a few times. The chain uses TRBV7-9 and TRBJ2-3; 7 bases fit TRBD2. The CDR3 is 16 residues long. The J segment lost 1 base and the V segment lost 5 bases, leaving 9 bases of the junction unmatched. Germline assignment: CDR1 SEHNR and CDR2 FQNEAQ (reference sequence). Here the CDR3 reads CASSPRRGERTDTQYF. DNA for the CDR3: TGTGCCAGCAGCCCACGTCGGGGGGAGCGCACAGATACGCAGTATTTT.

The chain combines TRBV27 with TRBJ2-1; no definite D call. Germline V CDR1 and CDR2: MNHEY, SMNVEV (reference sequence). The V end was cut by 5 bases, the J end by 7 bases, with 15 bases between. The length of the CDR3 is 14 residues. CDR3 coding DNA: TGTGCCAGCAGTCCACACCACGACACAAATGAGCAGTTCTTC. Its translation is CASSPHHDTNEQFF.

V gene TRBV13 combines with J gene TRBJ2-1, with TRBD2 identical over 13 bases. Germline CDR1 reads PRHDT; CDR2 reads FYEKMQ (reference sequence). This CDR3 contains 16 residues. V lost 4 bases, J lost 5 bases, and 5 bases stayed unmatched. CDR3 nucleotides: TGTGCCAGCAGCTCAGTTGGACTAGCGGGAGACAATGAGCAGTTCTTC. It encodes CASSSVGLAGDNEQFF. The full variable domain, completed using reference TRBV13 and TRBJ2-1, is AAGVIQSPRHLIKEKRETATLKCYPIPRHDTVYWYQQGPGQDPQFLISFYEKMQSDKGSIPDRFSAQQFSDYHSELNMSSLELGDSALYFCASSSVGLAGDNEQFFGPGTRLTVL.

This clone was recorded a few times. The chain recombines TRBV4-2 with TRBJ2-5; D unclear. The V end was cut by 6 bases, the J end by 2 bases, with 13 bases between. In germline, CDR1 is LGHNA, CDR2 YNFKEQ. CDR3 size: 14 residues. This CDR3 reads CASSHPGSQETQYF. The CDR3 coding sequence is TGTGCCAGCAGTCATCCCGGGTCTCAAGAGACCCAGTACTTC.

The rearrangement joins TRBV4-2 to TRBJ2-2, with TRBD1 matching over 7 bases. CDR1 and CDR2 (germline): LGHNA, YNFKEQ. There are 17 residues in the CDR3. The junction had 7 bases not matched to a gene; V was cut back by 2 bases and J by 1 base. In nucleotides, the CDR3 is TGTGCCAGCAGCCAACTAAGACAGGGTGGGAACACCGGGGAGCTGTTTTTT. Protein sequence: CASSQLRQGGNTGELFF.

This rearrangement joins TRBV9 to TRBJ2-5; weak D call: TRBD2 (6 bases). The CDR3 extends over 15 amino acids. The germline CDR1 and CDR2 sequences are SGDLS and YYNGEE. V was shortened by 0 bases and J by 5 bases, with 14 bases between the two germline ends. The CDR3 reads CASSVEEGFQETQYF. The CDR3 nucleotides read TGTGCCAGCAGCGTAGAGGAGGGCTTTCAGGAGACCCAGTACTTC. Complete variable domain (other parts from reference TRBV9 and TRBJ2-5): DSGVTQTPKHLITATGQRVTLRCSPRSGDLSVYWYQQSLDQGLQFLIQYYNGEERAKGNILERFSAQQFPDLHSELNLSSLELGDSALYFCASSVEEGFQETQYFGPGTRLLVL.

The table lists this clone with a few counts. The chain joins TRBV29-1 to TRBJ2-3; the D gene is possibly TRBD1 (6 bases). The CDR3 extends over 13 amino acids. The germline gives CDR1 SQVTM, CDR2 ANQGSEA. The V end lost 8 bases, the J end lost 5 bases, and 17 bases lay between the germline ends. CDR3 in DNA: TGCAGCCTTGGGCAGGGGCTGGGAGATACGCAGTATTTT. Translated: CSLGQGLGDTQYF.

This chain links TRBV7-8 with TRBJ2-7, with TRBD1 matching 8 bases. Germline V CDR1 and CDR2: SGHVS, FQNEAQ. After removal of 5 bases from V and 2 bases from J, the junction contained 5 bases not matched to a gene. The CDR3 runs 14 residues. CDR3 loop: CASSQTGEPYEQYF. DNA of the CDR3: TGTGCCAGCAGCCAGACAGGGGAACCCTACGAGCAGTACTTC.

The table lists this clone with a few counts. The rearrangement uses TRBV30 and TRBJ1-1; TRBD1 matches at 7 bases. The V and J ends lost 5 bases and 6 bases, in that order; junction bases with no gene match: 9. Germline V gene data show CDR1 as GTSNPN and CDR2 as SVGIG (reference sequence). CDR3 length equals 13 residues. CDR3 in amino acids: CAWVGWGTAEAFF. In nucleotides, the CDR3 is TGTGCCTGGGTGGGCTGGGGGACAGCTGAAGCTTTCTTT.

The chain has TRBV4-2 and TRBJ1-6, with TRBD1 as a possible D gene (5 bases). Trimming left V 2 bases short and J 9 bases short, with 17 bases between. The CDR3 length is 16 residues. The germline CDR1 and CDR2 sequences are LGHNA and YNFKEQ. The CDR3 loop is CASSQLSPHGGSPLHF. CDR3 nucleotide sequence: TGTGCCAGCAGCCAACTTAGTCCCCACGGGGGTTCACCCCTCCACTTT.

The rearrangement uses TRBV7-2 and TRBJ1-1; tentatively, D is TRBD1 (6 bases). Trimming removed 4 bases from V and 2 bases from J, with 20 bases in between. The CDR3 is 17 residues long. Germline CDR1 reads SGHTA; CDR2 reads FQGNSA. CDR3 residues: CASSSRMAPGANTEAFF. CDR3 coding DNA: TGTGCCAGCAGCTCAAGAATGGCCCCGGGGGCTAACACTGAAGCTTTCTTT.

This clone was picked up a small number of times. The CDR3 DNA reads TGTGCCAGCAGTCCCCTAGGGCAAGAGACCCAGTACTTC. Amino acids: CASSPLGQETQYF. The chain couples TRBV6-5 to TRBJ2-5, with D hard to call. CDR1 is MNHEY and CDR2 is SVGAGI in the germline V gene. The CDR3 runs 13 residues. The V end lost 5 bases, the J end lost 2 bases, and 9 bases lay between the germline ends.

This clone was counted a few times. The chain recombines TRBV7-9 with TRBJ2-7; 12 positions match TRBD2. The CDR3 runs 14 residues. The germline gives CDR1 SEHNR, CDR2 FQNEAQ (reference sequence). Trimming cost V 5 bases and J 5 bases; bases outside gene matches: 4. The CDR3, as DNA: TGTGCCAGCAGCCCGCGACTAGCGGGAGACGAGCAGTACTTC. It is translated as CASSPRLAGDEQYF. Combining the CDR3 with reference TRBV7-9 and TRBJ2-7 gives the whole variable domain DTGVSQNPRHKITKRGQNVTFRCDPISEHNRLYWYRQTLGQGPEFLTYFQNEAQLEKSRLLSDRFSAERPKGSFSTLEIQRTEQGDSAMYLCASSPRLAGDEQYFGPGTRLTVT.

The J gene is TRBJ1-2, the V gene TRBV5-1, with D unclear. The CDR3 runs to 15 residues. V lost 1 base and J lost 4, with 14 bases in between. Germline lookup yields CDR1 SGHRS and CDR2 YFSETQ. The DNA of the CDR3 is TGCGCCAGCAGCTTGTCCGGAGGGAGCGGCTATGGCTACACCTTC. Protein sequence: CASSLSGGSGYGYTF.

The sample holds a few counts of this clone. The CDR3 DNA is TGTGCCAGCAGCTCTGTAACCTCCGGGACAGGAGGGAGACTTTACGAGCAGTACTTC. It codes for CASSSVTSGTGGRLYEQYF. The V call is TRBV7-9, the J call TRBJ2-7; 8 nucleotides match TRBD1. The CDR3 runs to 19 residues. The germline V gene encodes CDR1 SEHNR and CDR2 FQNEAQ (reference sequence). V gave up 4 bases and J gave up 4 bases; unmatched junction bases: 21. Complete variable domain (other parts from reference TRBV7-9 and TRBJ2-7): DTGVSQNPRHKITKRGQNVTFRCDPISEHNRLYWYRQTLGQGPEFLTYFQNEAQLEKSRLLSDRFSAERPKGSFSTLEIQRTEQGDSAMYLCASSSVTSGTGGRLYEQYFGPGTRLTVT.

This sequence joins TRBV29-1 and TRBJ1-1; the D gene is possibly TRBD1 (5 bases). The CDR3 loop spans 14 amino acids. V shed 4 bases and J shed 4 bases, with 16 bases lying between them. Germline V lookup: CDR1 SQVTM, CDR2 ANQGSEA. The CDR3 DNA sequence: TGCAGCGTTGCTTTGGGGTCCGGGGCCACTGAAGCTTTCTTT. Its protein product is CSVALGSGATEAFF.

This chain links TRBV6-5 with TRBJ2-7; TRBD2 might be the D (5 bases). Germline CDR1 reads MNHEY; CDR2 reads SVGAGI. This CDR3 is 15 amino acids long. The V end was cut by 5 bases, the J end by 2 bases, with 16 bases between. In DNA form, the CDR3 reads TGTGCCAGCAGTCAAACTATCGGGGATACCTACGAGCAGTACTTC. Translated: CASSQTIGDTYEQYF.

This chain links TRBV10-3 with TRBJ1-3; 12 bases map to TRBD1. The CDR3 totals 18 residues. Germline lookup yields CDR1 ENHRY and CDR2 SYGVKD. Unmatched junction bases numbered 11, after V lost 4 bases and J lost 4 bases. The CDR3 nucleotides read TGTGCCATCAGTGCGGGGACAGGGGGCGCCGACTGGGGAAACACCATATATTTT. This sequence encodes CAISAGTGGADWGNTIYF.

The rearrangement links TRBV29-1 to TRBJ2-7; perhaps D is TRBD1 or TRBD2 (5 bases each). CDR3 length: 12 amino acids. Germline CDR1 is SQVTM and CDR2 is ANQGSEA. Trimming stripped 1 base from V and 5 bases from J, with 9 bases between. The CDR3 bases are TGCAGCGTTGAAGGGGGGATCAACGAGCAGTACTTC. It yields the protein CSVEGGINEQYF.

In this sample, this clone turned up once. CDR3 bases: TGTGCCTGGAGTGTAGAGGAGTTGTTCCGATACAATGAGCAGTTCTTC. It specifies CAWSVEELFRYNEQFF. This chain links TRBV30 with TRBJ2-1; D not resolved. This CDR3 is 16 amino acids long. Between the trimmed V and J ends, which lost 0 bases and 4 bases, there was a span of 16 bases. Per germline, CDR1 GTSNPN and CDR2 SVGIG (reference sequence).

This clone was counted once. The junction departs from the called germline gene at one end, perhaps through a read error. The same CDR3 is also encoded by other DNA sequences in this sample. The rearrangement joins TRBV7-2 to TRBJ2-5; D may be TRBD2 (5 bases). CDR1 and CDR2 from the germline V gene are SGHTA and FQGNSA. The CDR3 extends over 15 amino acids. As DNA, the CDR3 is TGCGCCAGCAGCTTAGTAACCGGGGTTGGGTCTGTTGGATACTTC. Its protein is CASSLVTGVGSVGYF.

This clone has a handful of counts. This chain links TRBV20-1 with TRBJ1-2; D gene unclear. Trimming left V 6 bases short and J 6 bases short, with 8 bases between. The CDR3 runs to 10 residues. Germline CDR1 reads DFQATT; CDR2 reads SNEGSKA (reference sequence). The CDR3 spells CSAALNGYTF. The DNA for the CDR3 is TGCAGTGCAGCGTTGAATGGCTACACCTTC.

This clone was recorded a few times. The chain uses TRBV27 and TRBJ2-1, with 14 bases aligning to TRBD2. V lost 5 bases, J lost 3 bases, and 6 bases stayed unmatched. Per germline, CDR1 MNHEY and CDR2 SMNVEV (reference sequence). The CDR3 length is 17 residues. CDR3 residues: CASSKSGTSGSYNEQFF. The CDR3 DNA is TGTGCCAGCAGTAAATCCGGGACTAGCGGGAGCTACAATGAGCAGTTCTTC.

This clone was observed a few times. The V call is TRBV7-9, the J call TRBJ1-1; D may be TRBD1 (5 bases). V lost 5 bases and J lost 5, with 15 bases in between. Germline-derived CDR1 and CDR2 are SEHNR and FQNEAQ (reference sequence). CDR3 size: 14 residues. This chain's CDR3 is CASSPPRGETEAFF. Here the CDR3 DNA reads TGTGCCAGCAGCCCCCCGCGGGGGGAAACTGAAGCTTTCTTT.

V gene TRBV11-2 combines with J gene TRBJ2-5, with D unclear. V was cut by 7 bases and J by 1 base, with 13 bases left in between. Germline V CDR1 and CDR2: SGHAT, FQNNGV. This CDR3 has 14 residues. The CDR3 bases are TGTGCCAGCACCTTGGATCGGGTCCAAGAGACCCAGTACTTC. Amino acids: CASTLDRVQETQYF.

The table lists this clone with a count of one. This chain joins TRBV5-4 and TRBJ2-1; TRBD1 might be the D (5 bases). Germline CDR1 and CDR2: SGHNT and YYREEE (reference sequence). The CDR3 totals 16 residues. V was trimmed by 3 bases and J by 9 bases, leaving 22 bases between them. The CDR3 here is CASSSTLISGSGEQFF. The CDR3 region has the DNA TGTGCCAGCAGCTCTACACTGATTTCAGGGTCTGGTGAGCAGTTCTTC.

This clone has more than one count but fewer than ten. This sequence joins TRBV6-1 and TRBJ2-3; D possibly corresponds to TRBD2 (5 bases). V gave up 9 bases and J gave up 3 bases, with 13 bases separating them. There are 13 residues in the CDR3. Germline V gives CDR1 MNHNS, CDR2 SASEGT. The CDR3 nucleotides are TGTGCCAGTGAGGGATCCGTGACAGATACGCAGTATTTT. It yields the protein CASEGSVTDTQYF.